This passage covers 15 T cell receptor beta chains from one sample sequenced in a study of blood T cell repertoires in COVID-19. Repertoires were generated with immunoSEQ multiplex PCR, while TCRdb's copy carries only in-frame clones and drops some. Seen here are roughly 250,000 clones, 88% observed once, and the top ten hold around 0.78%. The sample taken for sequencing was peripheral blood. The origin of the receptors is a woman aged 25 to 39 with acute or convalescent COVID-19.

The chain employs TRBV5-5 and TRBJ1-1, with 8 nucleotides matching TRBD1. From germline, CDR1 is SGHKS and CDR2 YYEKEE (reference sequence). The CDR3 length is 15 residues. V lost 0 bases to trimming and J lost 7 bases; unmatched junction nucleotides: 8. The CDR3 DNA sequence: TGTGCCAGCAGCTTGGTCGTGACAGGGGTAGGTGAAGCTTTCTTT. As protein: CASSLVVTGVGEAFF.

CDR3 residues: CASSPSGAINNEQFF. The CDR3, as DNA: TGTGCCAGCTCACCATCTGGGGCGATTAACAATGAGCAGTTCTTC. V gene TRBV18 combines with J gene TRBJ2-1; TRBD1 is a possible D gene (5 bases). Germline CDR1 is KGHSH and CDR2 is LQKENI. V lost 2 bases to trimming and J lost 5 bases, with 13 bases between them. The CDR3 extends over 15 amino acids.

The chain carries TRBV9 and TRBJ2-7, with D hard to call. Per germline, CDR1 SGDLS and CDR2 YYNGEE. With 0 bases removed from V and 4 bases from J, the gap between germline ends came to 14 bases. The CDR3 has 15 residues. The CDR3 DNA follows: TGTGCCAGCAGCGTAGCGTCCTCCGACTCGTACGAGCAGTACTTC. Translation gives CASSVASSDSYEQYF.

This chain connects TRBV7-9 to TRBJ1-4, with D possibly being TRBD1 (6 bases). V was pared by 6 bases and J by 8 bases, with 10 bases between. The germline V gene has CDR1 SEHNR and CDR2 FQNEAQ (reference sequence). The CDR3 loop spans 12 amino acids. The chain's CDR3 is CASRQGQEKLFF. CDR3 in DNA: TGTGCCAGCAGACAGGGTCAGGAAAAACTGTTTTTT.

This clone was picked up one time. V usage is TRBV10-3 and J usage is TRBJ1-1; no clear D. V was shortened by 7 bases and J by 0 bases, with 9 bases between the two germline ends. CDR1 is ENHRY and CDR2 is SYGVKD in the germline V gene. The CDR3 extends over 13 amino acids. CDR3 bases: TGTGCCATCACTGCGGGTATGAACACTGAAGCTTTCTTT. Amino acids: CAITAGMNTEAFF.

The V gene is TRBV5-1, the J gene TRBJ2-7; TRBD2 matches at 8 bases. The CDR3 runs 14 residues. Germline values: CDR1 SGHRS, CDR2 YFSETQ. With V trimmed by 0 bases and J by 3 bases, 2 bases remained unmatched. CDR3 sequence reads: CASSLVGLDYEQYF. CDR3 bases: TGCGCCAGCAGCTTGGTGGGACTAGACTACGAGCAGTACTTC.

J is TRBJ1-2 and V is TRBV19, with TRBD1 identical over 11 bases. Trimming at V came to 5 bases and at J to 7 bases, leaving 9 bases not matched to a gene. Per germline, CDR1 LNHDA and CDR2 SQIVND (reference sequence). The CDR3 contains 15 residues. DNA of the CDR3: TGTGCCAGTAGTCCCCGGGACAGGGGGTCCTCTGGCTACACCTTC. It translates to CASSPRDRGSSGYTF.

The chain employs TRBV5-4 and TRBJ1-1; 11 bases map to TRBD1. The CDR3 spans 14 residues. The V and J ends lost 5 bases and 4 bases, in that order; junction bases with no gene match: 4. CDR1 and CDR2 from the germline V gene are SGHNT and YYREEE (reference sequence). The CDR3 is CASRDRGLITEAFF. The CDR3 bases are TGTGCCAGCAGGGACAGGGGGCTTATCACTGAAGCTTTCTTT.

The chain combines TRBV7-2 with TRBJ2-2; TRBD1 is a possible D gene (6 bases). The CDR3 spans 17 residues. Germline lookup yields CDR1 SGHTA and CDR2 FQGNSA. V lost 5 bases, J lost 7 bases, and 23 bases lay in between. The CDR3 protein is CASSPLGAGVLSGELFF. For the CDR3, the DNA is TGTGCCAGCAGCCCTTTGGGAGCAGGGGTTCTGAGCGGGGAGCTGTTTTTT.

The rearrangement links TRBV7-3 to TRBJ2-3, with TRBD1 matching over 9 bases. After removal of 4 bases from V and 0 bases from J, the junction contained 5 bases not matched to a gene. The germline CDR1 and CDR2 sequences are SGHTA and FQGTGA. CDR3 length equals 16 residues. The CDR3 DNA reads TGTGCCAGCAGCTCGGACAGGGGAGGAAGCACAGATACGCAGTATTTT. Its translation: CASSSDRGGSTDTQYF.

This sequence joins TRBV19 and TRBJ1-5, with 8 bases fitting TRBD1. The V segment lost 4 bases and the J segment 5 bases; nucleotides outside the gene matches: 10. This CDR3 has 16 residues. Germline loops: CDR1 LNHDA, CDR2 SQIVND (reference sequence). The CDR3 DNA reads TGTGCCAGTAGTAGCTTAGGACAGGGCGATTATCAGCCCCAGCATTTT. This codes for CASSSLGQGDYQPQHF.

This clone was seen only once. The V and J genes are TRBV5-6 and TRBJ1-1; TRBD1 matches 12 bases. The CDR3 is made up of 14 amino acids. V lost 5 bases, J lost 4 bases, and 3 bases stayed unmatched. Germline lookup yields CDR1 SGHDT and CDR2 YYEEEE. The CDR3 reads CASRGTGGITEAFF. The CDR3 DNA reads as TGTGCCAGCAGGGGGACAGGGGGCATCACTGAAGCTTTCTTT.

The chain employs TRBV7-2 and TRBJ2-7; TRBD2 matches at 11 bases. The CDR3 has 15 amino acids. CDR1 and CDR2 from the germline V gene are SGHTA and FQGNSA. The ends lost 4 bases at V and 9 bases at J; junction bases unmatched: 11. The CDR3 DNA is TGTGCCAGCAGCTGGGTACTAGCGGGAGATTCCCCGCAGTACTTC. It encodes CASSWVLAGDSPQYF.

The chain is built from TRBV4-2 and TRBJ2-6, with unresolved D. This CDR3 has 16 residues. Between the trimmed V and J ends, which lost 0 bases and 0 bases, there was a span of 6 bases. Looked up from germline, CDR1 is LGHNA and CDR2 is YNFKEQ. CDR3: CASSQDRASGANVLTF. DNA of the CDR3: TGTGCCAGCAGCCAAGATCGAGCCTCTGGGGCCAACGTCCTGACTTTC.

V usage is TRBV19 and J usage is TRBJ1-4; D may be TRBD1 (6 bases). This CDR3 spans 13 amino acids. Germline-derived CDR1 and CDR2 are LNHDA and SQIVND (reference sequence). V was cut by 6 bases and J by 12 bases, with 17 bases left in between. Here the CDR3 reads CASSTGQSVELFF. In DNA, the CDR3 is TGTGCCAGTAGCACCGGACAGTCCGTGGAACTGTTTTTT.